Each of the 19 T cell receptor beta chains below was sequenced from the same sample in a study of OX40 agonist ivuxolimab in advanced cancers. Clones were read by immunoSEQ multiplex PCR, and TCRdb kept only the in-frame ones, dropping some. The sample carries about 110,000 clones, 75% to 95% recorded once. The specimen comprised CD4+ or CD8+ T cells sorted from blood, sampled in a trial of the OX40 agonist ivuxolimab. All receptors derive from an adult with an advanced solid tumor such as melanoma, head and neck, liver or kidney cancer.

A few counts support this clone. The rearrangement uses TRBV30 and TRBJ1-1; TRBD1 is a possible D gene (6 bases). This CDR3 is 14 amino acids long. The germline gives CDR1 GTSNPN, CDR2 SVGIG (reference sequence). Trimming pared 1 base from V and 4 bases from J, leaving 13 bases between. CDR3 DNA: TGTGCCTGGAGTGAACAGGGCGGCAGCACTGAAGCTTTCTTT. This encodes CAWSEQGGSTEAFF. Combining the CDR3 with reference TRBV30 and TRBJ1-1 gives the whole variable domain SQTIHQWPATLVQPVGSPLSLECTVEGTSNPNLYWYRQAAGRGLQLLFYSVGIGQISSEVPQNLSASRPQDRQFILSSKKLLLSDSGFYLCAWSEQGGSTEAFFGQGTRLTVV.

The chain joins TRBV11-2 to TRBJ1-2; 7 nucleotides align to TRBD1. The CDR3 is 15 residues long. The junction had 4 bases not matched to a gene; V was cut back by 1 base and J by 2 bases. The germline V gene encodes CDR1 SGHAT and CDR2 FQNNGV. Written as DNA, the CDR3 is TGTGCCAGCAGCTTAGTAGGGGGCTTGAACTATGGCTACACCTTC. It translates to CASSLVGGLNYGYTF.

The chain carries TRBV7-9 and TRBJ2-7; 11 positions match TRBD2. The V segment lost 4 bases and the J segment 7 bases; nucleotides outside the gene matches: 18. This CDR3 comprises 18 residues. CDR1 and CDR2 from the germline V gene are SEHNR and FQNEAQ (reference sequence). CDR3 DNA: TGTGCCAGCAGCTCTAGGCTCCTAGCGGGAGGTCAGTCGCGGGAGCAGTACTTC. Amino acid sequence: CASSSRLLAGGQSREQYF.

The chain recombines TRBV19 with TRBJ1-2; maybe TRBD1 (6 bases). The germline gives CDR1 LNHDA, CDR2 SQIVND (reference sequence). CDR3 size: 16 residues. Trimming pared 3 bases from V and 5 bases from J, leaving 19 bases between. CDR3: CASSIGDGRGTYGYTF. The CDR3 DNA reads as TGTGCCAGTAGTATTGGGGACGGCAGGGGAACATATGGCTACACCTTC.

The chain uses TRBV2 and TRBJ2-3, with TRBD2 identical over 10 bases. Germline CDR1 reads SNHLY; CDR2 reads FYNNEI. The length of the CDR3 is 14 residues. V trimming: 6 bases; J trimming: 7 bases; junction bases outside the gene matches: 7. CDR3: CASRTSGAANTQYF. The CDR3 nucleotides are TGTGCCAGCAGAACTAGCGGGGCAGCAAATACGCAGTATTTT.

The rearrangement uses TRBV6-5 and TRBJ1-2; D not certain. The V end was cut by 7 bases, the J end by 2 bases, with 17 bases between. Germline CDR1 reads MNHEY; CDR2 reads SVGAGI. This CDR3 is built from 15 residues. CDR3 coding DNA: TGTGCCAGCACGACGGGGTCTACTCCAAACTATGGCTACACCTTC. Encoded protein: CASTTGSTPNYGYTF.

V and J are TRBV11-3 and TRBJ2-5, with D perhaps TRBD2 (5 bases). The CDR3 consists of 14 residues. V dropped 1 base and J dropped 2 bases, with 8 bases sitting between them. From germline, CDR1 is SGHNT and CDR2 YENEEA. This chain's CDR3 is CASSLGPGQETQYF. Written as DNA, the CDR3 is TGTGCCAGCAGCTTAGGGCCGGGGCAAGAGACCCAGTACTTC.

The rearrangement uses TRBV6-4 and TRBJ2-1; TRBD2 aligns across 8 bases. The V gene end was trimmed by 4 bases and the J gene end by 2 bases; junction bases not matched to a gene: 4. The CDR3 runs to 15 residues. Germline V lookup: CDR1 MRHNA, CDR2 SNTAGT. This chain's CDR3 is CASSVRGGPYNEQFF. The CDR3 region has the DNA TGTGCCAGCAGTGTCCGGGGGGGACCCTACAATGAGCAGTTCTTC.

CDR3 loop: CASSPVAGSYNEQFF. Here the CDR3 DNA reads TGTGCCAGCAGCCCTGTGGCGGGGTCCTACAATGAGCAGTTCTTC. The rearrangement links TRBV7-3 to TRBJ2-1; maybe TRBD2 (6 bases). There are 15 residues in the CDR3. CDR1 and CDR2 from the germline V gene are SGHTA and FQGTGA. V shed 5 bases and J shed 1 base, with 12 bases lying between them. Full variable domain (missing parts from reference TRBV7-3 and TRBJ2-1): GAGVSQTPSNKVTEKGKYVELRCDPISGHTALYWYRQSLGQGPEFLIYFQGTGAADDSGLPNDRFFAVRPEGSVSTLKIQRTERGDSAVYLCASSPVAGSYNEQFFGPGTRLTVL.

The CDR3 protein is CASSLVRGGAYNSPLHF. DNA for the CDR3: TGTGCCAGCAGCTTAGTTCGGGGGGGGGCCTATAATTCACCCCTCCACTTT. V gene TRBV11-2 combines with J gene TRBJ1-6, with D possibly being TRBD1 (5 bases). The V gene lost 1 base and the J gene lost 2 bases, with 12 bases spanning the gap. This CDR3 region has 17 residues. Germline-derived CDR1 and CDR2 are SGHAT and FQNNGV.

The chain couples TRBV29-1 to TRBJ2-1; a possible D gene is TRBD2 (6 bases). The CDR3 is 14 amino acids. Looked up from germline, CDR1 is SQVTM and CDR2 is ANQGSEA. The V end lost 4 bases, the J end lost 1 base, and 11 bases lay between the germline ends. The CDR3: CSVGSSASYNEQFF. The CDR3 DNA reads TGCAGCGTTGGGTCTAGCGCTTCCTACAATGAGCAGTTCTTC.

Here the CDR3 reads CASSSANTGELFF. The CDR3 DNA follows: TGTGCCAGCAGTTCAGCGAACACCGGGGAGCTGTTTTTT. This chain uses TRBV7-6 with TRBJ2-2; D remains ambiguous. CDR1 and CDR2 from the germline V gene are SGHVS and FNYEAQ. Trimming cost V 6 bases and J 0 bases, with 5 bases left between them. The CDR3 length is 13 residues.

The chain combines TRBV11-3 with TRBJ2-1, with 7 bases matching TRBD2. After removal of 5 bases from V and 5 bases from J, the junction contained 9 bases not matched to a gene. CDR1 is SGHNT and CDR2 is YENEEA in the germline V gene. The CDR3 runs 15 residues. The CDR3 sequence is CASSPRTSGNNEQFF. The DNA for the CDR3 is TGTGCCAGCAGCCCGAGGACTAGTGGGAACAATGAGCAGTTCTTC.

Remarks on this clone: The sample carries other DNA sequences with the same CDR3. The genes are TRBV30 and TRBJ2-7; D remains unclear. Germline V gives CDR1 GTSNPN, CDR2 SVGIG (reference sequence). Trimming shortened V by 0 bases and J by 4 bases, and 4 bases separated the two germline ends. The CDR3 runs 11 residues. The CDR3 is CAWSVGYEQYF. Here the CDR3 DNA reads TGTGCCTGGAGTGTCGGTTACGAGCAGTACTTC.

A single count supports this clone. The CDR3 DNA follows: TGTGCCAGCAGCTTTACTAGCGGGAGGGCCTCCTACGAGCAGTACTTC. Translated, it gives CASSFTSGRASYEQYF. The rearrangement joins TRBV7-3 to TRBJ2-7, with TRBD2 matching over 13 bases. The germline V gene encodes CDR1 SGHTA and CDR2 FQGTGA. There are 16 residues in the CDR3. Trimming took 3 bases from V and 0 from J; bases not matched to a gene: 2.

V and J are TRBV7-9 and TRBJ2-5; possibly TRBD2 for D (5 bases). The CDR3 consists of 15 residues. The V end was cut by 1 base, the J end by 3 bases, with 12 bases between. CDR1 and CDR2 (germline): SEHNR, FQNEAQ (reference sequence). Here the CDR3 reads CASSLDLAAKETQYF. The CDR3 DNA reads as TGTGCCAGCAGCTTAGATCTAGCAGCCAAAGAGACCCAGTACTTC.

This clone was detected once. The genes are TRBV5-5 and TRBJ1-1, with TRBD1 identical over 8 bases. This CDR3 has 14 residues. Germline-derived CDR1 and CDR2 are SGHKS and YYEKEE (reference sequence). With 5 bases clipped from V and 5 bases from J, the junction kept 8 bases outside the gene matches. The chain's CDR3 is CASRPGGERTEAFF. The CDR3, as DNA: TGTGCCAGCAGACCAGGGGGCGAGAGGACTGAAGCTTTCTTT.

The chain uses TRBV18 and TRBJ2-7, with TRBD1 identical over 7 bases. The V segment lost 6 bases and the J segment 0 bases; nucleotides outside the gene matches: 5. This CDR3 has 14 amino acids. Germline CDR1 is KGHSH and CDR2 is LQKENI. The CDR3 coding sequence is TGTGCCAGCTCCCCGACAGGGTACTCCTACGAGCAGTACTTC. Amino acids: CASSPTGYSYEQYF.

This rearrangement joins TRBV7-9 to TRBJ1-2; tentatively, D is TRBD1 (5 bases). The CDR3 spans 15 residues. V dropped 5 bases and J dropped 6 bases, with 19 bases sitting between them. Germline V gene lookup returns CDR1 SEHNR and CDR2 FQNEAQ (reference sequence). CDR3 sequence: CASSPSGGRGDGYTF. As DNA, the CDR3 is TGTGCCAGCAGCCCCTCCGGAGGGAGGGGAGATGGCTACACCTTC.